Each of the 16 T cell receptor beta chains below was sequenced from the same sample in a study of memory CD4+ T cells and cytomegalovirus serostatus (dated by TCRdb to the late 2010s). A FACSAria II was used to sort memory CD4+ T cells, defined as single viable CD3+CD4+CD8-CD45RO+ cells. Library preparation employed the immunoSEQ multiplex PCR assay. The clones in this table, taken by TCRdb from immuneACCESS, are in-frame only. Not every clone is retained; where verified, under half of the shortfall comes from an unresolved V gene, and the cause of the rest is unknown. For this sample the table gives around 40,000 clones, of which 78% were detected only once. Of the sample, about 0.8% is held by the ten largest clones. Material: memory CD4+ T cells from blood. These receptors came from an adult in good health and CMV-seronegative.

The rearrangement uses TRBV25-1 and TRBJ1-4; D is unclear. Germline CDR1 reads MGHDK; CDR2 reads SYGVNS. Trimming removed 3 bases from V and 0 bases from J, with 5 bases in between. The length of the CDR3 is 14 residues. DNA of the CDR3: TGTGCCAGCAGTGATGGTTCAACTAATGAAAAACTGTTTTTT. It codes for CASSDGSTNEKLFF.

The chain has TRBV29-1 and TRBJ2-5; 11 nucleotides agree with TRBD2. CDR3 size: 14 residues. Trimming took 6 bases from V and 1 from J; bases not matched to a gene: 4. Germline CDR1 SQVTM, CDR2 ANQGSEA. The CDR3 DNA follows: TGCAGCGTAGTAGCGGGGGGGACCCAAGAGACCCAGTACTTC. It translates to CSVVAGGTQETQYF.

V gene TRBV5-1 combines with J gene TRBJ2-5, with D maybe TRBD1 (6 bases). Germline-derived CDR1 and CDR2 are SGHRS and YFSETQ. Trimming pared 4 bases from V and 1 base from J, leaving 11 bases between. The CDR3 length is 14 residues. The DNA for the CDR3 is TGCGCCAGCAGCACCGGACAGATCCAAGAGACCCAGTACTTC. The encoded protein is CASSTGQIQETQYF. Looking up the rest from reference TRBV5-1 and TRBJ2-5 gives the full variable domain: KAGVTQTPRYLIKTRGQQVTLSCSPISGHRSVSWYQQTPGQGLQFLFEYFSETQRNKGNFPGRFSGRQFSNSRSEMNVSTLELGDSALYLCASSTGQIQETQYFGPGTRLLVL.

This chain joins TRBV7-9 and TRBJ2-3; D gene uncertain. The CDR3 runs to 13 residues. Per the germline V gene, CDR1 is SEHNR and CDR2 is FQNEAQ (reference sequence). Deletions cut 1 base from V and 1 base from J, with 3 bases between. The CDR3 spells CASSLGGTDTQYF. CDR3 DNA sequence: TGTGCCAGCAGCTTAGGGGGCACAGATACGCAGTATTTT. Combining the CDR3 with reference TRBV7-9 and TRBJ2-3 gives the whole variable domain DTGVSQNPRHKITKRGQNVTFRCDPISEHNRLYWYRQTLGQGPEFLTYFQNEAQLEKSRLLSDRFSAERPKGSFSTLEIQRTEQGDSAMYLCASSLGGTDTQYFGPGTRLTVL.

Here the CDR3 reads CASSLSWGRREQYF. CDR3 DNA: TGTGCCAGCAGTTTATCTTGGGGTCGTCGCGAGCAGTACTTC. This chain links TRBV27 with TRBJ2-7; D gene ambiguous. CDR3 length equals 14 residues. Germline CDR1 and CDR2: MNHEY and SMNVEV (reference sequence). The germline V and J ends were trimmed by 0 bases and 6 bases, with 12 bases remaining between them.

This chain connects TRBV7-8 to TRBJ2-7; no clear D gene. With 5 bases removed from V and 5 bases from J, the gap between germline ends came to 10 bases. CDR3 length: 12 residues. Germline V gene lookup returns CDR1 SGHVS and CDR2 FQNEAQ. CDR3 residues: CASSVDQNEQYF. DNA for the CDR3: TGTGCCAGCAGCGTCGATCAAAACGAGCAGTACTTC.

This clone is a singleton in its sample. CDR3 coding DNA: TGTGCCAGCAGCCTAGCTGGGACAGGGGTCGGTGAAGCTTTCTTT. This translates into CASSLAGTGVGEAFF. The rearrangement joins TRBV11-3 to TRBJ1-1; TRBD1 agrees at 10 bases. CDR1 and CDR2 from the germline V gene are SGHNT and YENEEA. Germline trimming cut 5 bases from V and 7 bases from J; bases unmatched to any gene: 10. The CDR3 covers 15 residues.

This chain joins TRBV6-6 and TRBJ1-3; D gene uncertain. Germline CDR1 is MNHNY and CDR2 is SVGAGI (reference sequence). Between the trimmed V and J ends, which lost 4 bases and 0 bases, there was a span of 10 bases. The CDR3 extends over 15 amino acids. CDR3 residues: CASSSDGFSGNTIYF. The CDR3 DNA is TGTGCCAGCAGTTCGGACGGGTTCTCTGGAAACACCATATATTTT.

Notes on this clone: This specimen includes other DNA sequences encoding the same CDR3. V and J are TRBV7-3 and TRBJ1-1, with TRBD1 identical over 9 bases. J lost 1 base, V lost 5 bases, and 2 bases had no gene match. CDR3 length equals 14 residues. The germline gives CDR1 SGHTA, CDR2 FQGTGA. CDR3 sequence (DNA): TGTGCCAGCAGCAGGGACAGGGCGAACACTGAAGCTTTCTTT. Translated, it gives CASSRDRANTEAFF.

The genes are TRBV6-5 and TRBJ2-1; D is unresolved. The CDR3 is 13 residues long. CDR1 is MNHEY, CDR2 SVGAGI, per germline. With 0 bases removed from V and 4 bases from J, the gap between germline ends came to 4 bases. CDR3 sequence: CASSYSIYNEQFF. The CDR3 DNA reads TGTGCCAGCAGTTACTCGATATACAATGAGCAGTTCTTC.

DNA of the CDR3: TGTGCCAGCAGAGGGTCCGGGACAGGGACCGGCTACACCTTC. As protein: CASRGSGTGTGYTF. This sequence joins TRBV27 and TRBJ1-2; 9 bases fit TRBD1. The CDR3 extends over 14 amino acids. Germline CDR1 is MNHEY and CDR2 is SMNVEV (reference sequence). V gave up 6 bases and J gave up 8 bases; unmatched junction bases: 10.

The sample holds one count of this clone. This chain joins TRBV10-3 and TRBJ1-5, with D possibly being TRBD1 (5 bases). Germline CDR1 ENHRY, CDR2 SYGVKD. This CDR3 spans 19 amino acids. Trimming cost V 7 bases and J 0 bases, with 25 bases left between them. The CDR3 region has the DNA TGTGCCATCATTTGGGGGGAAGGGGTCATAGGGCATAGCAATCAGCCCCAGCATTTT. This translates into CAIIWGEGVIGHSNQPQHF.

This clone occurred a few times. The rearrangement links TRBV30 to TRBJ1-4, with 10 bases lining up with TRBD1. This CDR3 region has 12 residues. The V segment lost 5 bases and the J segment 9 bases; nucleotides outside the gene matches: 3. Germline CDR1 reads GTSNPN; CDR2 reads SVGIG (reference sequence). The CDR3 DNA reads as TGTGCCTGGGACAGGGGGCCCCAAAAACTGTTTTTT. It encodes CAWDRGPQKLFF. Full variable domain (missing parts from reference TRBV30 and TRBJ1-4): SQTIHQWPATLVQPVGSPLSLECTVEGTSNPNLYWYRQAAGRGLQLLFYSVGIGQISSEVPQNLSASRPQDRQFILSSKKLLLSDSGFYLCAWDRGPQKLFFGSGTQLSVL.

The rearrangement links TRBV14 to TRBJ2-1, with 8 bases that match TRBD2. V was clipped by 0 bases and J by 12 bases; unmatched bases: 7. This CDR3 has 14 amino acids. In germline, CDR1 is SGHDN, CDR2 FVKESK. CDR3 region: CASSQDRVGTRQFF. The CDR3 DNA is TGTGCCAGCAGCCAAGATCGGGTAGGGACTAGGCAGTTCTTC.

The chain combines TRBV12-5 with TRBJ2-5, with unresolved D. The CDR3 is 14 residues long. CDR1 and CDR2 from the germline V gene are LGHNT and FRNRAP. The ends were cut back, 2 bases at V and 0 bases at J, with 7 bases in the middle. CDR3 bases: TGTGCTAGTGGTTTGCACAGCTACCAAGAGACCCAGTACTTC. Translating it yields CASGLHSYQETQYF. Drawing the rest from reference TRBV12-5 and TRBJ2-5, the complete variable domain is DARVTQTPRHKVTEMGQEVTMRCQPILGHNTVFWYRQTMMQGLELLAYFRNRAPLDDSGMPKDRFSAEMPDATLATLKIQPSEPRDSAVYFCASGLHSYQETQYFGPGTRLLVL.

V gene TRBV7-9 combines with J gene TRBJ2-7; either TRBD1 or TRBD2 may supply D (5 bases each). Germline V gene lookup returns CDR1 SEHNR and CDR2 FQNEAQ (reference sequence). This CDR3 is 14 amino acids long. V lost 5 bases and J lost 5, with 16 bases in between. The CDR3 loop is CASSAPGRSDEQYF. In DNA, the CDR3 is TGTGCCAGCAGCGCACCGGGACGTTCAGACGAGCAGTACTTC.